This T cell receptor beta chain was recovered during a study of regulatory T cells in long-lasting Graves disease. The V end lost 2 bases, the J end lost 1 base, and 14 bases lay between the germline ends. The germline gives CDR1 KGHSH, CDR2 LQKENI. The CDR3 sequence is 16 residues long. As to time point: persistent/refractory GD, antithyroid drugs over 5 years with positive TRAb. From PBMCs, RNA was extracted and then used to make the TCR library. This clonotype has more than one count but fewer than ten. Arm-PCR of CDR3 regions with iRepertoire HTBI primers generated TCR beta libraries. MiXCR, applied by TCRdb to the multiplex PCR reads, yields one record per CDR3 protein. The sample consists of 350,000 to 450,000 distinct CDR3 sequences, around 21% of them appearing once.

The sequence derives from a female donor with Graves disease. The sequencing used peripheral blood mononuclear cells (PBMCs), collected when the disease was refractory, from a patient treated with antithyroid drugs. The chain couples TRBV18 to TRBJ1-1, with D possibly being TRBD1 (6 bases). CDR3 nucleotides: TGTGCCAGCTCACCAGTTTTCAGGGGCGAGAACACTGAAGCTTTCTTT. Protein sequence: CASSPVFRGENTEAFF.